This TCR beta chain was retrieved from a study of blood T cell repertoires in COVID-19. Study overall: Samples came from the United States, Italy and Spain, spanning acute and convalescent COVID-19. The cDNA or gDNA used as material had been derived from T cells, B-cell-depleted T cells, or PBMCs.

Germline CDR1 reads LNHDA; CDR2 reads SQIVND (reference sequence). V shed 3 bases and J 5 bases; nucleotides not matched to a gene: 10. This CDR3 is built from 16 residues. In the authors' methods: The assay estimated nucleated cells by amplifying reference gene primers. Some clones are missing from TCRdb's copy, which holds only in-frame ones; the method was immunoSEQ multiplex PCR. V, J and clone size derive from that table, while D and trimming were established from the DNA sequence. The sample has some 180,000 clones, 70% to 90% seen once. Followed over time, Seattle patients had been enrolled while infection was active.

This TCR derives from a man aged 50 to 59 with COVID-19, enrolled during active disease. The chain recombines TRBV19 with TRBJ2-7, with TRBD1 matching over 10 bases. The sequencing input was peripheral blood. This CDR3 is CASSMTGGALGHEQYF. As DNA, the CDR3 is TGTGCCAGTAGTATGACAGGGGGCGCTTTGGGCCACGAGCAGTACTTC.